The sequence of this TCR beta chain was determined in a study of blood T cell repertoires in COVID-19. The overall study: Some COVID-19 samples were acute and others convalescent; all came from the United States, Italy and Spain.

Per the germline V gene, CDR1 is SGDLS and CDR2 is YYNGEE. V lost 4 bases to trimming and J lost 0 bases; unmatched junction nucleotides: 7. This CDR3 spans 16 amino acids. The method was immunoSEQ multiplex PCR; TCRdb's version includes in-frame clones alone and lacks a portion of them. The table lists under 300,000 clones, roughly four fifths of them singletons, with about 1.9% in the top ten. This chain uses TRBV9 with TRBJ2-5; TRBD2 aligns across 9 bases. This TCR came from a man younger than 45 who had recovered from COVID-19. The source material was peripheral blood. This CDR3 reads CASSLPASGNQETQYF. For the CDR3, the DNA is TGTGCCAGCAGCCTCCCGGCTAGCGGGAACCAAGAGACCCAGTACTTC.